The 32 T cell receptor beta chains below all came from one sample that was sequenced in a study of PD-L1 blockade in urothelial cancer. Sequencing was performed with immunoSEQ multiplex PCR; in TCRdb, only in-frame clones are kept and a portion is missing. The data hold around 110,000 clones, with 80% to 90% observed a single time. Time point indicated: peripheral blood 6 weeks after treatment start. Sequencing used PBMCs, obtained around atezolizumab (anti-PD-L1) treatment. These receptors all come from a man in his sixties with urothelial cancer.

The chain carries TRBV20-1 and TRBJ1-2, with 7 bases aligning to TRBD1. The V and J ends lost 6 bases and 12 bases, in that order; junction bases with no gene match: 10. From germline, CDR1 is DFQATT and CDR2 SNEGSKA (reference sequence). CDR3 length: 11 amino acids. CDR3 in amino acids: CSAQRGTEHTF. The CDR3 coding sequence is TGCAGTGCCCAACGGGGGACAGAGCACACCTTC.

This clone was seen a handful of times. V and J are TRBV7-9 and TRBJ1-1; D is unresolved. CDR3 length: 13 amino acids. The V end lost 5 bases, the J end lost 0 bases, and 7 bases lay between the germline ends. Germline V gene sequence: CDR1 SEHNR, CDR2 FQNEAQ (reference sequence). DNA of the CDR3: TGTGCCAGCAGCGTGACTGTGAACACTGAAGCTTTCTTT. Translated, it gives CASSVTVNTEAFF.

The chain carries TRBV12-5 and TRBJ2-7; 9 nucleotides match TRBD2. V was pared by 3 bases and J by 6 bases, with 9 bases of the junction left unmatched. This CDR3 comprises 15 residues. Germline lookup yields CDR1 LGHNT and CDR2 FRNRAP. The CDR3 DNA follows: TGTGCTAGTGGTTTTTGCGGGGGGGCCTGTCTCGAGCAGTACTTC. Translation gives CASGFCGGACLEQYF. The whole variable domain, filled in from reference TRBV12-5 and TRBJ2-7, reads DARVTQTPRHKVTEMGQEVTMRCQPILGHNTVFWYRQTMMQGLELLAYFRNRAPLDDSGMPKDRFSAEMPDATLATLKIQPSEPRDSAVYFCASGFCGGACLEQYFGPGTRLTVT.

V usage is TRBV2 and J usage is TRBJ2-3; 7 bases map to TRBD1. CDR1 is SNHLY, CDR2 FYNNEI, per germline. V dropped 6 bases and J dropped 1; count of bases not matched to a gene: 7. This CDR3 is built from 15 residues. The CDR3 loop is CASRGLRGRTDTQYF. The DNA for the CDR3 is TGTGCCAGCAGAGGCCTAAGGGGGCGCACAGATACGCAGTATTTT.

With regard to this clone: The sample holds other DNA sequences that translate to the same CDR3. The V and J genes are TRBV18 and TRBJ1-1; D is ambiguous. Trimming pared 0 bases from V and 1 base from J, leaving 9 bases between. The germline CDR1 and CDR2 sequences are KGHSH and LQKENI. The CDR3 consists of 15 residues. The CDR3 nucleotides are TGTGCCAGCTCACCACCGCACTCTCAGAACACTGAAGCTTTCTTT. Encoded protein: CASSPPHSQNTEAFF. The variable domain in full, with the rest retrieved from reference TRBV18 and TRBJ1-1, is NAGVMQNPRHLVRRRGQEARLRCSPMKGHSHVYWYRQLPEEGLKFMVYLQKENIIDESGMPKERFSAEFPKEGPSILRIQQVVRGDSAAYFCASSPPHSQNTEAFFGQGTRLTVV.

The gene calls are TRBV4-2 and TRBJ2-2; 9 nucleotides agree with TRBD1. V gave up 0 bases and J gave up 6 bases; unmatched junction bases: 5. Germline CDR1 LGHNA, CDR2 YNFKEQ. CDR3 size: 16 residues. CDR3 nucleotide sequence: TGTGCCAGCAGCCAAGATGGGACAGGGATCCCCGGGGAGCTGTTTTTT. This encodes CASSQDGTGIPGELFF.

The CDR3 DNA is TGTGCCAGCAGTCACTATGGACAGGGTGGGAGCACAGATACGCAGTATTTT. It is translated as CASSHYGQGGSTDTQYF. The V and J genes are TRBV27 and TRBJ2-3, with 8 bases that match TRBD1. Trimming at V came to 5 bases and at J to 0 bases, leaving 10 bases not matched to a gene. The CDR3 has 17 residues. CDR1 and CDR2 (germline): MNHEY, SMNVEV (reference sequence).

The CDR3 DNA reads as TGTGCCATCAGGGTAGCGGGGGCGGCAGATACGCAGTATTTT. Protein sequence: CAIRVAGAADTQYF. The rearrangement uses TRBV10-3 and TRBJ2-3; 9 positions agree with TRBD2. The CDR3 is 14 amino acids. V gave up 6 bases and J gave up 4 bases; unmatched junction bases: 5. From germline, CDR1 is ENHRY and CDR2 SYGVKD.

The chain has TRBV7-9 and TRBJ2-1; the match to TRBD1 covers 7 bases. J lost 2 bases, V lost 4 bases, and 14 bases had no gene match. This CDR3 is built from 18 residues. Germline lookup yields CDR1 SEHNR and CDR2 FQNEAQ (reference sequence). CDR3 amino acids: CASSSRTGRTNPYNEQFF. CDR3 DNA: TGTGCCAGCAGCTCTAGGACAGGCAGAACTAACCCCTACAATGAGCAGTTCTTC.

V usage is TRBV5-1 and J usage is TRBJ2-2; D is perhaps TRBD1 (5 bases). The CDR3 length is 15 residues. Germline CDR1 and CDR2: SGHRS and YFSETQ. The V and J ends lost 7 bases and 4 bases respectively, with 17 bases between them. CDR3 sequence (DNA): TGCGCCAGCTCCGGCGGCAGGGCGATCACCGGGGAGCTGTTTTTT. Amino acids: CASSGGRAITGELFF.

This clone was counted only a few times. This rearrangement joins TRBV7-9 to TRBJ1-1; D remains unclear. Germline CDR1 and CDR2: SEHNR and FQNEAQ (reference sequence). Trimming took 5 bases from V and 1 from J, leaving 11 bases between them. CDR3 length: 14 amino acids. The CDR3 DNA sequence: TGTGCCAGCAGCCCGGGAAACACGAACACTGAAGCTTTCTTT. Amino acid sequence: CASSPGNTNTEAFF.

J is TRBJ2-5 and V is TRBV11-2; D is ambiguous. The CDR3 is 13 residues long. V was shortened by 5 bases and J by 1 base, with 8 bases between the two germline ends. Germline CDR1 SGHAT, CDR2 FQNNGV. The DNA for the CDR3 is TGTGCCAGCAGCCCCGACATCCAAGAGACCCAGTACTTC. Residues: CASSPDIQETQYF.

The CDR3 loop reads CASSLVGGRGRVFVETQYF. CDR3 DNA: TGTGCCAGCAGCTTAGTAGGGGGCAGGGGGCGAGTTTTTGTGGAGACCCAGTACTTC. The chain uses TRBV7-6 and TRBJ2-5; 8 nucleotides agree with TRBD1. The CDR3 length is 19 residues. Germline V gene sequence: CDR1 SGHVS, CDR2 FNYEAQ. The trim removed 1 base at V and 5 bases at J, leaving 18 bases unmatched.

This chain links TRBV2 with TRBJ1-5, with D possibly matching TRBD1 (6 bases). This CDR3 comprises 17 residues. V was cut by 3 bases and J by 0 bases, with 15 bases left in between. Germline V gene sequence: CDR1 SNHLY, CDR2 FYNNEI. CDR3 residues: CASSDGQGIYSNQPQHF. CDR3 bases: TGTGCCAGCAGTGACGGGCAGGGGATCTATAGCAATCAGCCCCAGCATTTT. The full variable domain, rest sourced from reference TRBV2 and TRBJ1-5, is EPEVTQTPSHQVTQMGQEVILRCVPISNHLYFYWYRQILGQKVEFLVSFYNNEISEKSEIFDDQFSVERPDGSNFTLKIRSTKLEDSAMYFCASSDGQGIYSNQPQHFGDGTRLSIL.

The V call is TRBV10-3, the J call TRBJ1-4, with TRBD1 identical over 10 bases. J gave up 7 bases and V 7 bases, and 15 bases lay outside the gene matches. Germline V CDR1 and CDR2: ENHRY, SYGVKD. There are 17 residues in the CDR3. The CDR3 DNA reads TGTGCCATCACCGGACAGGGGGAAGTTGTGGAAGGTGAAAAACTGTTTTTT. Protein: CAITGQGEVVEGEKLFF.

This chain connects TRBV18 to TRBJ2-7, with D possibly matching TRBD2 (5 bases). The CDR3 spans 13 residues. From germline, CDR1 is KGHSH and CDR2 LQKENI. V was pared by 4 bases and J by 6 bases, with 13 bases between. The CDR3: CASSREREREQYF. Here the CDR3 DNA reads TGTGCCAGCTCACGGGAGAGGGAACGCGAGCAGTACTTC.

The chain couples TRBV9 to TRBJ1-2; maybe TRBD1 (6 bases). Per germline, CDR1 SGDLS and CDR2 YYNGEE. The CDR3 sequence is 15 residues long. The V and J ends lost 4 bases and 5 bases respectively, with 18 bases between them. The CDR3 coding sequence is TGTGCCAGCAGCCATAGGGACACACCGATTTATGGCTACACCTTC. The encoded protein is CASSHRDTPIYGYTF.

V usage is TRBV7-2 and J usage is TRBJ1-1; 7 positions match TRBD1. Trimming at V came to 1 base and at J to 0 bases, leaving 11 bases not matched to a gene. This CDR3 comprises 18 residues. The germline V gene encodes CDR1 SGHTA and CDR2 FQGNSA. Written as DNA, the CDR3 is TGTGCCAGCAGCTTAGTGGTGACAGGGTGGCCCATGAACACTGAAGCTTTCTTT. Translation: CASSLVVTGWPMNTEAFF. The full variable domain, with the rest looked up from reference TRBV7-2 and TRBJ1-1, is GAGVSQSPSNKVTEKGKDVELRCDPISGHTALYWYRQSLGQGLEFLIYFQGNSAPDKSGLPSDRFSAERTGGSVSTLTIQRTQQEDSAVYLCASSLVVTGWPMNTEAFFGQGTRLTVV.

The V call is TRBV5-1, the J call TRBJ2-3; D is undetermined. The CDR3 has 12 residues. The V end was cut by 1 base, the J end by 3 bases, with 3 bases between. From germline, CDR1 is SGHRS and CDR2 YFSETQ. CDR3 loop: CASSLTTDTQYF. The CDR3 DNA reads as TGCGCCAGCAGCTTGACTACAGATACGCAGTATTTT.

This chain uses TRBV4-3 with TRBJ2-1, with 8 bases matching TRBD2. With 0 bases clipped from V and 7 bases from J, the junction kept 5 bases outside the gene matches. Germline V gives CDR1 LGHNA, CDR2 YSLEER. The CDR3 loop spans 15 amino acids. CDR3 residues: CASSQEFLAGNEQFF. The CDR3 coding sequence is TGCGCCAGCAGCCAAGAATTTCTAGCGGGTAATGAGCAGTTCTTC.

The chain is built from TRBV11-3 and TRBJ2-3, with 8 bases identical to TRBD2. The CDR3 is 14 amino acids. Germline V gives CDR1 SGHNT, CDR2 YENEEA. V trimming: 6 bases; J trimming: 0 bases; junction bases outside the gene matches: 2. This CDR3 reads CASSSGASTDTQYF. CDR3 bases: TGTGCCAGCAGTAGCGGGGCTAGCACAGATACGCAGTATTTT. Full variable domain (remainder filled in from reference TRBV11-3 and TRBJ2-3): EAGVVQSPRYKIIEKKQPVAFWCNPISGHNTLYWYLQNLGQGPELLIRYENEEAVDDSQLPKDRFSAERLKGVDSTLKIQPAELGDSAVYLCASSSGASTDTQYFGPGTRLTVL.

J is TRBJ2-3 and V is TRBV10-3; TRBD1 aligns across 10 bases. The CDR3 is made up of 15 amino acids. V was pared by 7 bases and J by 1 base, with 5 bases of the junction left unmatched. Germline CDR1 ENHRY, CDR2 SYGVKD. This CDR3 is CAITDRGPGTDTQYF. DNA of the CDR3: TGTGCCATCACTGACAGGGGGCCTGGCACAGATACGCAGTATTTT.

In its sample, this clone was seen a few times. The chain has TRBV4-3 and TRBJ1-1; D is possibly TRBD1 (5 bases). From germline, CDR1 is LGHNA and CDR2 YSLEER. The V gene lost 3 bases and the J gene lost 6 bases, with 14 bases spanning the gap. The CDR3 consists of 14 residues. The CDR3 here is CASSHAGYRPEAFF. CDR3 DNA: TGCGCCAGCAGCCACGCCGGATACAGGCCTGAAGCTTTCTTT.

This rearrangement joins TRBV7-6 to TRBJ2-5; 12 positions agree with TRBD2. CDR3 size: 17 residues. After removal of 2 bases from V and 4 bases from J, the junction contained 8 bases not matched to a gene. Per the germline V gene, CDR1 is SGHVS and CDR2 is FNYEAQ. The CDR3 nucleotides read TGTGCCAGCAGCTTAAGACTAGCGGGGGCCTATGGAGAGACCCAGTACTTC. This translates into CASSLRLAGAYGETQYF.

This chain links TRBV5-6 with TRBJ2-7; 8 nucleotides align to TRBD2. V gave up 5 bases and J gave up 3 bases; unmatched junction bases: 10. Looked up from germline, CDR1 is SGHDT and CDR2 is YYEEEE. The CDR3 has 15 residues. As DNA, the CDR3 is TGTGCCAGCAGTTCCGGACTAGCAGCCAACTACGAGCAGTACTTC. It is translated as CASSSGLAANYEQYF.

CDR3 loop: CASSYSLNTEAFF. CDR3 nucleotides: TGTGCCAGCAGTTACAGCTTGAACACTGAAGCTTTCTTT. This chain links TRBV6-5 with TRBJ1-1; no definite D call. With 2 bases removed from V and 0 bases from J, the gap between germline ends came to 4 bases. CDR3 size: 13 residues. CDR1 MNHEY and CDR2 SVGAGI come from the germline V gene.

This chain links TRBV7-9 with TRBJ2-4; 14 nucleotides match TRBD2. Germline V gene lookup returns CDR1 SEHNR and CDR2 FQNEAQ (reference sequence). Trimming removed 5 bases from V and 7 bases from J; junction bases left unmatched: 7. The CDR3 covers 16 residues. CDR3 sequence (DNA): TGTGCCAGCAGCCCCGCAGGACTAGCGGGAGGTAACATTCAGTACTTC. It is translated as CASSPAGLAGGNIQYF. Based on the CDR3 plus reference TRBV7-9 and TRBJ2-4, the full variable domain is DTGVSQNPRHKITKRGQNVTFRCDPISEHNRLYWYRQTLGQGPEFLTYFQNEAQLEKSRLLSDRFSAERPKGSFSTLEIQRTEQGDSAMYLCASSPAGLAGGNIQYFGAGTRLSVL.

The rearrangement uses TRBV5-4 and TRBJ1-1; possibly TRBD1 for D (6 bases). This CDR3 is built from 13 residues. Germline V gene sequence: CDR1 SGHNT, CDR2 YYREEE (reference sequence). Between the trimmed V and J ends, which lost 0 bases and 7 bases, there was a span of 10 bases. The CDR3 is CASSLAGTREAFF. CDR3 in DNA: TGTGCCAGCAGCTTGGCCGGGACACGTGAAGCTTTCTTT.

The genes are TRBV19 and TRBJ2-6; 8 bases agree with TRBD1. Per the germline V gene, CDR1 is LNHDA and CDR2 is SQIVND (reference sequence). There are 15 residues in the CDR3. The V segment lost 5 bases and the J segment 4 bases; nucleotides outside the gene matches: 4. The CDR3, as DNA: TGTGCCAGTAGTCAGGGGGCACGGGGGGCCAACGTCCTGACTTTC. It yields the protein CASSQGARGANVLTF.

V gene TRBV5-1 combines with J gene TRBJ2-1; 8 bases are a match to TRBD2. Trimming took 7 bases from V and 0 from J; bases not matched to a gene: 15. CDR1 is SGHRS, CDR2 YFSETQ, per germline. There are 18 residues in the CDR3. CDR3 residues: CASSHRAGAHSSYNEQFF. CDR3 coding DNA: TGCGCCAGCTCACACCGAGCGGGGGCCCATAGCTCCTACAATGAGCAGTTCTTC. Full variable domain (outside the CDR3, taken from reference TRBV5-1 and TRBJ2-1): KAGVTQTPRYLIKTRGQQVTLSCSPISGHRSVSWYQQTPGQGLQFLFEYFSETQRNKGNFPGRFSGRQFSNSRSEMNVSTLELGDSALYLCASSHRAGAHSSYNEQFFGPGTRLTVL.

The V gene is TRBV18, the J gene TRBJ1-1, with D tentatively TRBD1 (5 bases). V shed 3 bases and J shed 1 base, with 18 bases lying between them. Germline loops: CDR1 KGHSH, CDR2 LQKENI. The CDR3 sequence is 17 residues long. The CDR3 reads CASSPWPPGQTNTEAFF. The CDR3 nucleotides are TGTGCCAGCTCACCTTGGCCCCCCGGACAAACGAACACTGAAGCTTTCTTT.

The rearrangement links TRBV7-2 to TRBJ1-1; 10 nucleotides agree with TRBD1. Looked up from germline, CDR1 is SGHTA and CDR2 is FQGNSA. After removal of 5 bases from V and 5 bases from J, the junction contained 11 bases not matched to a gene. There are 16 residues in the CDR3. The CDR3 DNA sequence: TGTGCCAGCAGCCTTAGGGACAGGGGAGGGGGGACTGAAGCTTTCTTT. Encoded protein: CASSLRDRGGGTEAFF. The full variable domain, in which reference TRBV7-2 and TRBJ1-1 provide the parts outside the CDR3, is GAGVSQSPSNKVTEKGKDVELRCDPISGHTALYWYRQSLGQGLEFLIYFQGNSAPDKSGLPSDRFSAERTGGSVSTLTIQRTQQEDSAVYLCASSLRDRGGGTEAFFGQGTRLTVV.